These 14 T cell receptor beta chains came from one sample sequenced in a study of T cell responses to AZD1222 COVID-19 vaccine. The repertoire was sequenced with immunoSEQ multiplex PCR; TCRdb's copy has only in-frame clones and lacks some. The profile shows fewer than 120,000 clones, roughly 90% of them singletons. The sample in question was peripheral blood, obtained on day 0 of AZD1222 vaccination. These receptors all come from an adult in good health.

The chain couples TRBV28 to TRBJ2-2, with 9 bases fitting TRBD1. The CDR3 runs 16 residues. The ends lost 5 bases at V and 4 bases at J; junction bases unmatched: 8. Germline CDR1 MDHEN, CDR2 SYDVKM. Here the CDR3 reads CASSTPRGQGTGELFF. CDR3 DNA sequence: TGTGCCAGCAGTACACCCAGGGGACAGGGCACCGGGGAGCTGTTTTTT.

V usage is TRBV6-1 and J usage is TRBJ1-1; a weak D match, TRBD1 (5 bases). V lost 1 base to trimming and J lost 5 bases, with 20 bases between them. From germline, CDR1 is MNHNS and CDR2 SASEGT. The CDR3 is made up of 17 amino acids. The CDR3 is CASSEGTHSGGATEAFF. CDR3 nucleotide sequence: TGTGCCAGCAGTGAAGGGACCCACAGCGGGGGAGCGACTGAAGCTTTCTTT.

This clone was counted between two and nine times. The V call is TRBV5-1, the J call TRBJ2-1; a possible D gene is TRBD2 (7 bases). Germline loops: CDR1 SGHRS, CDR2 YFSETQ. V lost 7 bases to trimming and J lost 4 bases, with 15 bases between them. This CDR3 spans 14 amino acids. CDR3 bases: TGCGCCAGCCGGCTGGGGGGGCAATACAATGAGCAGTTCTTC. Translating it yields CASRLGGQYNEQFF.

The rearrangement uses TRBV13 and TRBJ1-6; the D is unclear. This CDR3 has 14 residues. Trimming left V 2 bases short and J 7 bases short, with 9 bases between. CDR1 and CDR2 from the germline V gene are PRHDT and FYEKMQ (reference sequence). CDR3 in DNA: TGTGCCAGCAGCTTAAGGCAGACAAATTCACCCCTCCACTTT. This translates into CASSLRQTNSPLHF.

V and J are TRBV28 and TRBJ1-2; 9 bases fit TRBD1. The germline gives CDR1 MDHEN, CDR2 SYDVKM. The CDR3 has 15 amino acids. The V gene end was trimmed by 5 bases and the J gene end by 6 bases; junction bases not matched to a gene: 10. CDR3: CASSLLSGQGNGYTF. The CDR3 nucleotides read TGTGCCAGCAGTCTCTTGTCGGGACAGGGCAATGGCTACACCTTC.

The chain combines TRBV4-1 with TRBJ2-5, with D perhaps being TRBD1 or TRBD2 (5 bases each). The V end lost 6 bases, the J end lost 5 bases, and 13 bases lay between the germline ends. Per the germline V gene, CDR1 is MGHRA and CDR2 is YSYEKL. The CDR3 runs to 13 residues. DNA of the CDR3: TGCGCCAGCAGACAGATAGGGACGGAGACCCAGTACTTC. It is translated as CASRQIGTETQYF.

The J gene is TRBJ1-3, the V gene TRBV28; the D gene is possibly TRBD1 (5 bases). There are 17 residues in the CDR3. Trimming cost V 3 bases and J 3 bases, with 18 bases left between them. Germline assignment: CDR1 MDHEN and CDR2 SYDVKM. The CDR3 DNA reads as TGTGCCAGCAGTTTGTCGCCCAGGGTAACGCTTGGAAACACCATATATTTT. Protein: CASSLSPRVTLGNTIYF.

This chain joins TRBV2 and TRBJ1-2, with D possibly matching TRBD1 (6 bases). The CDR3 is 16 residues long. V was trimmed by 5 bases and J by 3 bases, leaving 19 bases between them. Germline CDR1 and CDR2: SNHLY and FYNNEI. CDR3 region: CASSKERTAKYYGYTF. The DNA for the CDR3 is TGTGCCAGCAGTAAAGAACGGACAGCGAAGTACTATGGCTACACCTTC.

The chain carries TRBV28 and TRBJ2-3, with 9 bases identical to TRBD2. From germline, CDR1 is MDHEN and CDR2 SYDVKM. This CDR3 contains 18 residues. Germline trimming cut 3 bases from V and 0 bases from J; bases unmatched to any gene: 10. The CDR3 sequence is CASSFSVSGGPSTDTQYF. CDR3 in DNA: TGTGCCAGCAGTTTTTCGGTTAGCGGGGGACCTAGCACAGATACGCAGTATTTT.

CDR3: CATSDPGLATNTGELFF. The CDR3 DNA is TGTGCCACCAGTGATCCCGGACTAGCGACGAACACCGGGGAGCTGTTTTTT. The chain is built from TRBV24-1 and TRBJ2-2, with 9 bases matching TRBD2. The CDR3 has 17 amino acids. V lost 3 bases to trimming and J lost 0 bases; unmatched junction nucleotides: 4. Germline V lookup: CDR1 KGHDR, CDR2 SFDVKD.

The chain has TRBV2 and TRBJ1-6; D gene unclear. CDR3 length: 13 amino acids. The V and J ends lost 6 bases and 7 bases respectively, with 10 bases between them. Germline loops: CDR1 SNHLY, CDR2 FYNNEI. The CDR3 DNA reads TGTGCCAGCAGCACTACCGGGAATTCACCCCTCCACTTT. It translates to CASSTTGNSPLHF.

This sequence joins TRBV6-4 and TRBJ1-5, with D hard to call. Germline lookup yields CDR1 MRHNA and CDR2 SNTAGT. V was shortened by 3 bases and J by 0 bases, with 3 bases between the two germline ends. The CDR3 consists of 13 residues. The CDR3 DNA reads TGTGCCAGCAGTGAATATAGCAATCAGCCCCAGCATTTT. Translating gives CASSEYSNQPQHF.

The chain carries TRBV5-1 and TRBJ2-5; 9 bases match TRBD2. V trimming: 1 base; J trimming: 5 bases; junction bases outside the gene matches: 3. The CDR3 spans 14 residues. Per the germline V gene, CDR1 is SGHRS and CDR2 is YFSETQ. CDR3 sequence: CASSLTSGSETQYF. For the CDR3, the DNA is TGCGCCAGCAGCTTGACTAGCGGGTCGGAGACCCAGTACTTC.

The V gene is TRBV4-2, the J gene TRBJ2-7, with 8 bases fitting TRBD1. The V gene's germline CDR1 is LGHNA and CDR2 YNFKEQ. V was clipped by 0 bases and J by 6 bases; unmatched bases: 10. This CDR3 is built from 16 residues. The chain's CDR3 is CASSQDIGRGQREQYF. The CDR3 DNA reads TGTGCCAGCAGCCAAGATATCGGCAGGGGGCAACGCGAGCAGTACTTC.